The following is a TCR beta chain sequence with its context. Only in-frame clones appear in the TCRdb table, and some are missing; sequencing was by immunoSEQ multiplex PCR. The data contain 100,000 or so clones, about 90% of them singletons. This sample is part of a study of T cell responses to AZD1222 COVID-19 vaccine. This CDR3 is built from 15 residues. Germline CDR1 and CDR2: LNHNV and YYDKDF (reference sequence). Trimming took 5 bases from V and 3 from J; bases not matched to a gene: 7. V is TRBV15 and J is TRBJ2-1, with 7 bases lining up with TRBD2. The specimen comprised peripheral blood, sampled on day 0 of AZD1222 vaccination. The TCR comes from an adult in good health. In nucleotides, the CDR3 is TGTGCCACCAGCGATCTAGCGGTCCTCTACAATGAGCAGTTCTTC. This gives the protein CATSDLAVLYNEQFF.